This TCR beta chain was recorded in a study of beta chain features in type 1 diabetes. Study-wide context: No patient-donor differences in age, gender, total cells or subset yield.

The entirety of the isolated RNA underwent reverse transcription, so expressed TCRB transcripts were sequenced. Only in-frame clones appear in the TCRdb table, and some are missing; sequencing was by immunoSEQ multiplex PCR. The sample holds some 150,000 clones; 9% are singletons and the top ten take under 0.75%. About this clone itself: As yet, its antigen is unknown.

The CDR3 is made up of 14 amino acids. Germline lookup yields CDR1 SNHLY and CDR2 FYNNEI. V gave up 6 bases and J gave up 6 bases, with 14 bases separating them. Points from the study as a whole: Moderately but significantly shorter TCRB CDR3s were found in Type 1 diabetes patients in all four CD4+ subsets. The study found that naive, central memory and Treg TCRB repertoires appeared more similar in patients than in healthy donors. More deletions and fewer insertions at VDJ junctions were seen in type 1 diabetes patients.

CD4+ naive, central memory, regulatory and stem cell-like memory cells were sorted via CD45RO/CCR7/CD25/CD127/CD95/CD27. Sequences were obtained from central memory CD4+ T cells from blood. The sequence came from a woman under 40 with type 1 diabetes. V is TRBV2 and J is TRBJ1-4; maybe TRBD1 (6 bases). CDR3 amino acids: CASRSDRTDEKLFF. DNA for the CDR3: TGTGCCAGCAGGAGCGACAGGACGGATGAAAAACTGTTTTTT.